This TCR beta chain was identified in a study of CD8+CD57+ T cells in acquired aplastic anemia. General study findings and limits: Levels of CD8+ Simpson's diversity were not significantly distinct in patients versus controls.

The CDR3 sequence is 15 residues long. Looked up from germline, CDR1 is SGHAT and CDR2 is FQNNGV. TCR beta VDJ combinations and CDR3 sequences were profiled from genomic DNA. Using its own MiXCR run on the reads, TCRdb lists one record per CDR3 protein. In the table there are 200,000 or so distinct CDR3 sequences, 40% to 60% of which are singletons. Regarding this clonotype: Its matching antigen is unknown. Given a much more abundant clone one base away, this may be a read error.

The patients chosen for sequencing had shown expansion of CD8+CD57+ cells (detected by flow cytometry). Patients were untreated when blood was sampled. The clonotype was recovered from a human donor with aplastic anemia. The chain couples TRBV11-2 to TRBJ1-2; possible D gene TRBD1, 5 bases. The sample consisted of sorted CD4+, CD8+, or CD8+CD57+ T cells (not recorded which) from PBMCs. CDR3 nucleotide sequence: TGTGTCAGCAGCTTAGTCAAAGGGGCAGACTATGGCTACACCTTC. Protein: CVSSLVKGADYGYTF.